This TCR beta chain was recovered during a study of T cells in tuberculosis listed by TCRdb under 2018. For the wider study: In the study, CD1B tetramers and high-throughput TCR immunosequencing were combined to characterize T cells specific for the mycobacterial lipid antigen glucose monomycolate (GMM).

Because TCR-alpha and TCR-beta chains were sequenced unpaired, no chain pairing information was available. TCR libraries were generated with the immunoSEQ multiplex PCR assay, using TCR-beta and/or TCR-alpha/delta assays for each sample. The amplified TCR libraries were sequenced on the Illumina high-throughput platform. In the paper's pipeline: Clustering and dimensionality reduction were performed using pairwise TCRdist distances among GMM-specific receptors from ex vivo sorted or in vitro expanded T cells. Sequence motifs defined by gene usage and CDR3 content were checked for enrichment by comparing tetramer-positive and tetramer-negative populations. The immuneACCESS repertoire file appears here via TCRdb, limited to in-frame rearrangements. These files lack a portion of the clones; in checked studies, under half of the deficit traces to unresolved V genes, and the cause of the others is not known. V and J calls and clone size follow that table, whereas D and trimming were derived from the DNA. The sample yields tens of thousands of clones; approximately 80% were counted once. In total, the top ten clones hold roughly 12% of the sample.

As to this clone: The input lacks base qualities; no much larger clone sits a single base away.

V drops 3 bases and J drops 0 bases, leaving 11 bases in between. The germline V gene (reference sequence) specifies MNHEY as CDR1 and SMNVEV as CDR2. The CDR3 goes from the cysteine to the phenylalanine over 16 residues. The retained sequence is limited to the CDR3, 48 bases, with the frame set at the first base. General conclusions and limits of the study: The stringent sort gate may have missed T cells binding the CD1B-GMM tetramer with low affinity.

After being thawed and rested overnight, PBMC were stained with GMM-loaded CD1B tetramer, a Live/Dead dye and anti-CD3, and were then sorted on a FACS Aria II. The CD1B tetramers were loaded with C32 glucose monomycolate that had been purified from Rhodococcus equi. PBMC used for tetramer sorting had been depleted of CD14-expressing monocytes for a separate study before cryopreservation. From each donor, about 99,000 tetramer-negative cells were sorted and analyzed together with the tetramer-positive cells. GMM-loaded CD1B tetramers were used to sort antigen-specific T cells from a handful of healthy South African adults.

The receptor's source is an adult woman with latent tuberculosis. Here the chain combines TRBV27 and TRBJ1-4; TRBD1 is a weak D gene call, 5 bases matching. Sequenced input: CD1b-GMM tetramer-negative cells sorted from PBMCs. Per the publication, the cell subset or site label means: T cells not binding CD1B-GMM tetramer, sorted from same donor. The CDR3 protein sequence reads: CASSFYRYSTNEKLFF. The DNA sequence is TGTGCCAGCAGTTTCTACAGGTACTCAACTAATGAAAAACTGTTTTTT. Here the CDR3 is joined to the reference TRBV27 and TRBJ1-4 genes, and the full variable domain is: EAQVTQNPRYLITVTGKKLTVTCSQNMNHEYMSWYRQDPGLGLRQIYYSMNVEVTDKGDVPEGYKVSRKEKRNFPLILESPSPNQTSLYFCASSFYRYSTNEKLFFGSGTQLSVL.